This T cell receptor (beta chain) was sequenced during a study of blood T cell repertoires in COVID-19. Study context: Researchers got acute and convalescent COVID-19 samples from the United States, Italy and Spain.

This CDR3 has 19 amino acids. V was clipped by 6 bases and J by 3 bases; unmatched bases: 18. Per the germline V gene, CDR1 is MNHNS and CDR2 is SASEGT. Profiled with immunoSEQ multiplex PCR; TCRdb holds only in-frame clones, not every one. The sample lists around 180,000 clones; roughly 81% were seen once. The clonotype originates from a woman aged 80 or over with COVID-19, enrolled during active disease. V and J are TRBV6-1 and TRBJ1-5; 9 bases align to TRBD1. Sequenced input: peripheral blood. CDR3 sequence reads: CASSEPLGQGGGPNQPQHF. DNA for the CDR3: TGTGCCAGCAGCGAACCCCTGGGACAGGGAGGTGGCCCCAATCAGCCCCAGCATTTT.